What follows are 3 T cell receptor beta chains derived from one specimen sequenced in a study of T cell responses to AZD1222 COVID-19 vaccine. The assay was immunoSEQ multiplex PCR, and TCRdb's table has in-frame clones only and misses some. The sample includes roughly 100,000 clones, about 80% of them seen just once. The specimen was peripheral blood, collected on day 0 of AZD1222 vaccination. These TCRs come from an adult in good health.

J is TRBJ1-2 and V is TRBV29-1, with unresolved D. CDR3 length equals 15 residues. Germline V CDR1 and CDR2: SQVTM, ANQGSEA. Trimming removed 0 bases from V and 2 bases from J, with 13 bases in between. This CDR3 reads CSVEDPRQANYGYTF. In nucleotides, the CDR3 is TGCAGCGTTGAAGATCCCAGGCAGGCGAACTATGGCTACACCTTC. Complete variable domain (other parts from reference TRBV29-1 and TRBJ1-2): SAVISQKPSRDICQRGTSLTIQCQVDSQVTMMFWYRQQPGQSLTLIATANQGSEATYESGFVIDKFPISRPNLTFSTLTVSNMSPEDSSIYLCSVEDPRQANYGYTFGSGTRLTVV.

This clone was seen more than once but under ten times. V is TRBV27 and J is TRBJ1-6; 9 bases align to TRBD1. The J segment lost 1 base and the V segment lost 3 bases, leaving 10 bases of the junction unmatched. The CDR3 runs to 19 residues. Per the germline V gene, CDR1 is MNHEY and CDR2 is SMNVEV (reference sequence). CDR3 sequence reads: CASSLFGFGTGSYNSPLHF. CDR3 nucleotides: TGTGCCAGCAGTTTGTTTGGGTTCGGGACAGGGTCCTATAATTCACCCCTCCACTTT.

This clone was counted a few times. This sequence joins TRBV2 and TRBJ1-2; perhaps TRBD1 as D (5 bases). CDR1 is SNHLY and CDR2 is FYNNEI in the germline V gene. CDR3 length equals 14 residues. Trimming pared 4 bases from V and 7 bases from J, leaving 16 bases between. The CDR3 DNA sequence: TGTGCCAGCAGTGTTACAACAGGAGCTTCTGGCTACACCTTC. Translation: CASSVTTGASGYTF.